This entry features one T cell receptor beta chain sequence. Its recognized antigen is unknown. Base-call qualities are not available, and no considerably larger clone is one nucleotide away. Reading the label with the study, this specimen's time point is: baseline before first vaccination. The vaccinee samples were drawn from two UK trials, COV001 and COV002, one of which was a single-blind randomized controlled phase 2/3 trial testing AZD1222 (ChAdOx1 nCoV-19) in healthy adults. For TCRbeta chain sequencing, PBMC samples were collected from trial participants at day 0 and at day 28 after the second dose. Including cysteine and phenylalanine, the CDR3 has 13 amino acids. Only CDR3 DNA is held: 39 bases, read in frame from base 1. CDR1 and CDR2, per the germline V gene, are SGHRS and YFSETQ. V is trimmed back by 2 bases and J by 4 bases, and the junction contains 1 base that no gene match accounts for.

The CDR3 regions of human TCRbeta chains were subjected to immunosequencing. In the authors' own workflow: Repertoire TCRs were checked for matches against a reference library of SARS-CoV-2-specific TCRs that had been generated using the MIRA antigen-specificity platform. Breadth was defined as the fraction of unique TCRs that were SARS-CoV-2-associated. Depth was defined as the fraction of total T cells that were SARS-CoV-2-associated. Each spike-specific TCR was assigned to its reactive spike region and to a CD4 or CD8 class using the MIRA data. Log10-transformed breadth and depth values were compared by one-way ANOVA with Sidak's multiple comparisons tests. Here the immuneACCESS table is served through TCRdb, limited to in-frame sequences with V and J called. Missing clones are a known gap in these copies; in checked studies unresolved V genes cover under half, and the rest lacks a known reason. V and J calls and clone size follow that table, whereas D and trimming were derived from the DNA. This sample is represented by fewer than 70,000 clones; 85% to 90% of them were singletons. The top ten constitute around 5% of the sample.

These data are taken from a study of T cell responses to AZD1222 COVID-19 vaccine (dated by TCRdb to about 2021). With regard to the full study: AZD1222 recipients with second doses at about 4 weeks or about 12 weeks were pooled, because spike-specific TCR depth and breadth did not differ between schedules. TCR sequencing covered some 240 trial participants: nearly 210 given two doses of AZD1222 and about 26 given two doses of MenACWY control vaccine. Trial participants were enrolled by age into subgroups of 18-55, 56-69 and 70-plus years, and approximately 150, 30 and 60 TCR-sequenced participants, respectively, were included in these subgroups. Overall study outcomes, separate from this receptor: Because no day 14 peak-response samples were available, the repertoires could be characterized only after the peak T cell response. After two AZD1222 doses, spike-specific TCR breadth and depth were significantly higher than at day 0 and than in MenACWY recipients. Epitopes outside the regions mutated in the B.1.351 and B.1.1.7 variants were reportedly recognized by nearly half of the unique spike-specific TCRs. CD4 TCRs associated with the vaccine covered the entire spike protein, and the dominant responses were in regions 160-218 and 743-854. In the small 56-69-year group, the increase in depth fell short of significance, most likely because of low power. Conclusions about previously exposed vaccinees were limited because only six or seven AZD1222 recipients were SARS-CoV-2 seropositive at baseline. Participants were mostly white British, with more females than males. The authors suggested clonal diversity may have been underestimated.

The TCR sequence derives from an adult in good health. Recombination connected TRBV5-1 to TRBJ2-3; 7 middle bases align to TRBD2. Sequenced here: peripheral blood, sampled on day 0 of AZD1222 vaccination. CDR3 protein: CASSLAGPDTQYF. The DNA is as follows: TGCGCCAGCAGCTTAGCGGGGCCAGATACGCAGTATTTT.